Detailed here is one T cell receptor beta chain. The data originate from a study of blood T cell repertoires in COVID-19. Germline loops: CDR1 SGHTA, CDR2 FQGNSA. Trimming shortened V by 1 base and J by 2 bases, and 14 bases separated the two germline ends. The CDR3 length is 16 residues. Measured with immunoSEQ multiplex PCR; TCRdb has only the in-frame clones, and not every one. The sample has 270,000 or so clones, about nine tenths seen once; the top ten hold 0.94%. The sequencing input was peripheral blood. The chain links TRBV7-2 to TRBJ1-2, with D unclear. This receptor was taken from a woman in her thirties or forties who had recovered from COVID-19. The CDR3 protein is CASSLVWREMNYGYTF. CDR3 nucleotides: TGTGCCAGCAGCTTAGTATGGAGGGAAATGAACTATGGCTACACCTTC.